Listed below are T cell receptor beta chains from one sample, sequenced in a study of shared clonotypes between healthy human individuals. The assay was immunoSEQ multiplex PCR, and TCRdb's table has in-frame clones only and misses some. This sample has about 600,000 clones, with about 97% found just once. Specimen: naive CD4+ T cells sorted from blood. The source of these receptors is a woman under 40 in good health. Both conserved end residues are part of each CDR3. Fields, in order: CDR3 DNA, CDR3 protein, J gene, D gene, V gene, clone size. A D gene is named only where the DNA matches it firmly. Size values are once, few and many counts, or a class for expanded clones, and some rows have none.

CDR3 DNA: TGTGCCAGCAAGAGACAGTTCAACCATGAGCAGTTCTTC
CDR3 protein: CASKRQFNHEQFF
J gene: TRBJ2-1
D gene: .
V gene: TRBV6-5
clone size: .

CDR3 DNA: TGTGCCAGCAGCCAGGGGGAGGCTGGCCACAATGAGCAGTTCTTC
CDR3 protein: CASSQGEAGHNEQFF
J gene: TRBJ2-1
D gene: .
V gene: TRBV5-4
clone size: .

CDR3 DNA: TGTGCCAGCAGCCATCAGGGGGTACAAGAGACCCAGTACTTC
CDR3 protein: CASSHQGVQETQYF
J gene: TRBJ2-5
D gene: TRBD1
V gene: TRBV5-6
clone size: .

CDR3 DNA: TGTGCCAGCAGGATGTTTCCCCTGTTTGGAGACACTGAAGCTTTCTTT
CDR3 protein: CASRMFPLFGDTEAFF
J gene: TRBJ1-1
D gene: .
V gene: TRBV2
clone size: .

CDR3 DNA: TGCGCCAGCAGTGAGTCGTGGGCGGCAGGAGACGAAAAACTGTTTTTT
CDR3 protein: CASSESWAAGDEKLFF
J gene: TRBJ1-4
D gene: .
V gene: TRBV10-2
clone size: .

CDR3 DNA: TGTGCCAGCAGCTCCGAGGGCCGGCTGGATACGCAGTATTTT
CDR3 protein: CASSSEGRLDTQYF
J gene: TRBJ2-3
D gene: .
V gene: TRBV5-4
clone size: .

CDR3 DNA: TGTGCCTTCTCCGGGACAGGGGTATCTGGGGCCAACGTCCTGACTTTC
CDR3 protein: CAFSGTGVSGANVLTF
J gene: TRBJ2-6
D gene: TRBD1
V gene: TRBV30
clone size: .

CDR3 DNA: TGTGCCAGCAGTTCCAGACAGGGGGTTCAGCCCCAGCATTTT
CDR3 protein: CASSSRQGVQPQHF
J gene: TRBJ1-5
D gene: TRBD1
V gene: TRBV27
clone size: .

CDR3 DNA: TGTGCCAGCAGTGTACTAGCGGGAAGTGGCACAGATACGCAGTATTTT
CDR3 protein: CASSVLAGSGTDTQYF
J gene: TRBJ2-3
D gene: TRBD2
V gene: TRBV6-1
clone size: .

CDR3 DNA: TGCGCCAGCAGGTCGACAGGGGGCTACTTTTACGAGCAGTACTTC
CDR3 protein: CASRSTGGYFYEQYF
J gene: TRBJ2-7
D gene: TRBD1
V gene: TRBV5-1
clone size: .

CDR3 DNA: TGTGCCAGCAGTGAAATGGGGACAGGACCAGGGCCCCAGCATTTT
CDR3 protein: CASSEMGTGPGPQHF
J gene: TRBJ1-5
D gene: TRBD1
V gene: TRBV6-1
clone size: .

CDR3 DNA: TGCGCCAGCAACAAACTAGCGGGAACGCTTTCCTACGAGCAGTACTTC
CDR3 protein: CASNKLAGTLSYEQYF
J gene: TRBJ2-7
D gene: TRBD2
V gene: TRBV5-1
clone size: .

CDR3 DNA: TGTGCCAGTAGTATGTCTAACAGGGGGCTGAGCGAGCAGTACTTC
CDR3 protein: CASSMSNRGLSEQYF
J gene: TRBJ2-7
D gene: TRBD1
V gene: TRBV19
clone size: .

CDR3 DNA: TGCAGCGTTGGACCGAGCAGGCAGTATTTT
CDR3 protein: CSVGPSRQYF
J gene: TRBJ2-3
D gene: .
V gene: TRBV29-1
clone size: .

CDR3 DNA: TGCGCCAGCAGCTTGGATGGGGCGCGAGCTTTCTTT
CDR3 protein: CASSLDGARAFF
J gene: TRBJ1-1
D gene: .
V gene: TRBV5-1
clone size: .

CDR3 DNA: TGTGCCAGCAGTTACTCCGGGACTAGCGGGAACAATGAGCAGTTCTTC
CDR3 protein: CASSYSGTSGNNEQFF
J gene: TRBJ2-1
D gene: TRBD2
V gene: TRBV6-5
clone size: few

CDR3 DNA: TGTGCCAGCAGCCCATTGACTAGCGGGAGGCGAGCCTACGAGCAGTACTTC
CDR3 protein: CASSPLTSGRRAYEQYF
J gene: TRBJ2-7
D gene: TRBD2
V gene: TRBV11-2
clone size: .

CDR3 DNA: TGTGCCAGCAGTTTTTCGGCTTTCATGAGGGGACAGGGTCCCGAGCAGTACTTC
CDR3 protein: CASSFSAFMRGQGPEQYF
J gene: TRBJ2-7
D gene: TRBD1
V gene: TRBV28
clone size: .

CDR3 DNA: TGCGCCAGCAGCTTCCGTAGGGGAAACACAGATACGCAGTATTTT
CDR3 protein: CASSFRRGNTDTQYF
J gene: TRBJ2-3
D gene: .
V gene: TRBV5-1
clone size: .

CDR3 DNA: TGTGCCAGCACCCTTATGATGGCTGATCGACATGGCTACACCTTC
CDR3 protein: CASTLMMADRHGYTF
J gene: TRBJ1-2
D gene: .
V gene: TRBV7-9
clone size: .

CDR3 DNA: TGTGCCACATCCGGGGGCCACGAGCAGTACTTC
CDR3 protein: CATSGGHEQYF
J gene: TRBJ2-7
D gene: .
V gene: TRBV10-3
clone size: .

CDR3 DNA: TGCAGTGCTAGGGGGGGTTCCACGCAGTATTTT
CDR3 protein: CSARGGSTQYF
J gene: TRBJ2-3
D gene: .
V gene: TRBV20-1
clone size: .